Presented here are 14 T cell receptor beta chains from one specimen sequenced in a study of Ad26.COV2.S vaccination and SARS-CoV-2 variants. Assay used: immunoSEQ multiplex PCR; TCRdb lists only in-frame clones, some missing. This table holds roughly 700,000 clones, 80% to 90% found once. Treatment given: 15 to 20 received Ad26.COV2.S at low or high dose, single or two shots; roughly 5 received placebo; per-sample allocation not given. The samples were gathered on day 63 after the first injection of vaccine or placebo. Sequenced here: peripheral blood, sampled in a trial of Ad26.COV2.S vaccine versus placebo. The receptors here all came from a person aged 18 to 59 who received the Ad26.COV2.S COVID-19 vaccine or a placebo.

V and J are TRBV6-5 and TRBJ1-5; no reliable D call. The CDR3 length is 13 residues. Germline CDR1 reads MNHEY; CDR2 reads SVGAGI. The ends were cut back, 0 bases at V and 6 bases at J, with 6 bases in the middle. The CDR3: CASSYSKGQPQHF. The DNA of the CDR3 is TGTGCCAGCAGTTACTCGAAGGGTCAGCCCCAGCATTTT.

The gene calls are TRBV21-1 and TRBJ1-4. TRBV21-1 is a pseudogene. This CDR3 has 11 residues. CDR3 protein: CASSRGEKLFF. In DNA form, the CDR3 reads TGTGCCAGCAGCAGAGGTGAAAAACTGTTTTTT.

The rearrangement links TRBV24-1 to TRBJ2-1; 9 positions agree with TRBD2. This CDR3 spans 15 amino acids. The ends lost 5 bases at V and 7 bases at J; junction bases unmatched: 8. Germline V gives CDR1 KGHDR, CDR2 SFDVKD. Here the CDR3 DNA reads TGTGCCACCAGTGTCGGCGGGGGGGCTTGGAATGAGCAGTTCTTC. It specifies CATSVGGGAWNEQFF.

V usage is TRBV29-1 and J usage is TRBJ2-3; 10 bases agree with TRBD1. V was clipped by 5 bases and J by 5 bases; unmatched bases: 4. The CDR3 runs 13 residues. CDR1 is SQVTM, CDR2 ANQGSEA, per germline. The CDR3 bases are TGCAGCGTTCCGGGACAGGGGATAGATACGCAGTATTTT. Translation: CSVPGQGIDTQYF.

The chain links TRBV7-3 to TRBJ2-1, with 10 bases fitting TRBD2. The germline V gene has CDR1 SGHTA and CDR2 FQGTGA. The CDR3 runs 15 residues. J lost 5 bases, V lost 5 bases, and 6 bases had no gene match. CDR3 region: CASSVSGGLNNEQFF. As DNA, the CDR3 is TGTGCCAGCAGCGTTAGCGGGGGGCTTAACAATGAGCAGTTCTTC.

V and J are TRBV12-3 or TRBV12-4 and TRBJ1-3; unclear D gene. The length of the CDR3 is 10 residues. The V gene lost 6 bases and the J gene lost 4 bases, with 1 base spanning the gap. CDR3 amino acids: CASRGNTIYF. For the CDR3, the DNA is TGTGCCAGCAGGGGAAACACCATATATTTT.

This chain joins TRBV5-1 and TRBJ2-1, with 8 bases that match TRBD2. Germline assignment: CDR1 SGHRS and CDR2 YFSETQ. With V trimmed by 0 bases and J by 5 bases, 4 bases remained unmatched. The CDR3 runs to 15 residues. CDR3 in DNA: TGCGCCAGCAGCTTGGAGGGACTAGGAAACAATGAGCAGTTCTTC. Protein: CASSLEGLGNNEQFF. Full variable domain (outside the CDR3, taken from reference TRBV5-1 and TRBJ2-1): KAGVTQTPRYLIKTRGQQVTLSCSPISGHRSVSWYQQTPGQGLQFLFEYFSETQRNKGNFPGRFSGRQFSNSRSEMNVSTLELGDSALYLCASSLEGLGNNEQFFGPGTRLTVL.

The chain is built from TRBV4-3 and TRBJ1-4; weak D call: TRBD1 (6 bases). The CDR3 sequence is 15 residues long. Germline CDR1 reads LGHNA; CDR2 reads YSLEER. V lost 5 bases and J lost 0, with 10 bases in between. CDR3 amino acids: CASSARTATNEKLFF. CDR3 nucleotide sequence: TGCGCCAGCAGCGCTCGGACAGCAACTAATGAAAAACTGTTTTTT.

The V gene is TRBV5-4, the J gene TRBJ2-2; D remains unclear. From germline, CDR1 is SGHNT and CDR2 YYREEE (reference sequence). This CDR3 has 14 amino acids. V was pared by 1 base and J by 4 bases, with 8 bases between. The CDR3 region is CASSLPHSTGELFF. DNA of the CDR3: TGTGCCAGCAGCTTGCCCCATTCCACCGGGGAGCTGTTTTTT.

A remark on this clone: Relative to the germline gene, one junction end is altered; a read error may explain this. The chain has TRBV2 and TRBJ2-1; 7 bases are shared with TRBD1. This CDR3 has 15 residues. Germline loops: CDR1 SNHLY, CDR2 FYNNEI. CDR3 sequence (DNA): TGTGCCAGCAGTTCAACAGGGGCCCCATACAATAAGCAGTTCTTC. Translation: CASSSTGAPYNKQFF.

The chain is built from TRBV7-3 and TRBJ2-3; maybe TRBD2 (6 bases). Germline V lookup: CDR1 SGHTA, CDR2 FQGTGA. V dropped 0 bases and J dropped 2 bases, with 18 bases sitting between them. The CDR3 sequence is 18 residues long. The CDR3 DNA follows: TGTGCCAGCAGCTTAACGAGGCTTATGGGACTTGACACAGATACGCAGTATTTT. Amino acids: CASSLTRLMGLDTDTQYF.

A single count supports this clone. The chain combines TRBV2 with TRBJ2-6; 9 bases agree with TRBD2. The germline V gene has CDR1 SNHLY and CDR2 FYNNEI. CDR3 length equals 18 residues. J was trimmed by 3 bases and V by 3 bases; bases with no gene match: 9. The CDR3: CASSEVGGGANGANVLTF. The CDR3 nucleotides read TGTGCCAGCAGTGAGGTTGGCGGGGGGGCCAATGGGGCCAACGTCCTGACTTTC.

This clone occurred once. The rearrangement links TRBV19 to TRBJ1-2, with 7 bases lining up with TRBD1. Per germline, CDR1 LNHDA and CDR2 SQIVND (reference sequence). This CDR3 has 15 residues. Unmatched junction bases numbered 9, after V lost 4 bases and J lost 4 bases. The CDR3 region is CASSTPGQRPYGYTF. For the CDR3, the DNA is TGTGCCAGTAGTACACCGGGACAGAGGCCCTATGGCTACACCTTC.

The rearrangement uses TRBV11-2 and TRBJ1-2; possibly TRBD1 for D (5 bases). The V and J ends lost 5 bases and 8 bases respectively, with 24 bases between them. Germline CDR1 and CDR2: SGHAT and FQNNGV. This CDR3 comprises 16 residues. CDR3 amino acids: CASSRRADTGGSGYTF. Written as DNA, the CDR3 is TGTGCCAGCAGCCGCCGGGCGGATACAGGCGGGTCCGGCTACACCTTC. The entire variable domain, with the rest obtained from reference TRBV11-2 and TRBJ1-2, is as follows: EAGVAQSPRYKIIEKRQSVAFWCNPISGHATLYWYQQILGQGPKLLIQFQNNGVVDDSQLPKDRFSAERLKGVDSTLKIQPAKLEDSAVYLCASSRRADTGGSGYTFGSGTRLTVV.